These T cell receptor beta chains were read from a single sample in a study of spatial heterogeneity in lung cancer. TCRdb re-called the 5' RACE reads through MiXCR, storing one row per CDR3 protein. The sample holds thousands of distinct CDR3 sequences; more than 4.5% are singletons and the top ten take approximately 28%. The material sequenced was PBMCs, taken at surgery. These receptors originate from a male donor with early-stage non-small cell lung cancer. The CDR3 runs from the conserved cysteine through the conserved F or W. D genes are given only for firm matches. Part of the rows lack a size; the others show once, few, many or a class for expanded clones.

cdr3_length j_call d_call v_call clone_size cdr3_aa cdr3_nt
16 TRBJ1-2 TRBD1 TRBV7-8 many CASSLAGQGASYGYTF TGTGCCAGCAGCTTAGCGGGCCAGGGGGCGTCCTATGGCTACACCTTC
18 TRBJ2-2 - TRBV6-2/TRBV6-3 medium-sized CASTKGRTAARTAGELFF TGTGCCAGCACCAAAGGAAGGACAGCGGCCCGAACGGCCGGGGAGCTGTTTTTT
15 TRBJ2-1 - TRBV29-1 many CSARTQGSPYNEQFF TGCAGCGCCCGAACCCAGGGGAGCCCCTACAATGAGCAGTTCTTC
13 TRBJ2-3 - TRBV13 medium-sized CASSLERADTQYF TGTGCCAGCAGCTTAGAGCGGGCAGATACGCAGTATTTT
13 TRBJ1-2 - TRBV7-2 many CASSSRANYGYTF TGTGCCAGCAGCTCTCGGGCTAACTATGGCTACACCTTC
14 TRBJ2-7 - TRBV6-5 - CASRDDRTPYEQYF TGTGCCAGCAGGGATGACAGGACCCCCTACGAGCAGTACTTC
13 TRBJ1-2 TRBD1 TRBV28 many CASMGQVDYGYTF TGTGCCAGCATGGGACAGGTGGACTATGGCTACACCTTC
16 TRBJ1-2 TRBD1 TRBV19 many CASSTPGQGYHGGYTF TGTGCCAGTAGTACGCCGGGACAGGGATATCATGGTGGCTACACCTTC
12 TRBJ2-1 - TRBV4-2 medium-sized CASSQVGNEQFF TGTGCCAGCAGCCAAGTCGGCAATGAGCAGTTCTTC
15 TRBJ2-2 - TRBV5-1 medium-sized CASSPLSGDTGELFF TGCGCCAGCAGCCCCCTCTCGGGCGACACCGGGGAGCTGTTTTTT
14 TRBJ1-2 TRBD1 TRBV19 - CASSIKQGSSGYTF TGTGCCAGTAGCATCAAACAGGGGTCTAGTGGCTACACCTTC
15 TRBJ1-1 - TRBV9 many CASSVASWGNTEAFF TGTGCCAGCAGCGTAGCTTCGTGGGGTAACACTGAAGCTTTCTTT
15 TRBJ2-2 TRBD1 TRBV7-9 - CASSSGTDNTGELFF TGTGCCAGCAGCTCAGGGACAGACAACACCGGGGAGCTGTTTTTT
14 TRBJ2-5 - TRBV20-1 many CSAPPGGNQETQYF TGCAGTGCCCCTCCCGGAGGGAACCAAGAGACCCAGTACTTC
14 TRBJ2-5 - TRBV7-2 - CASSFPSIQETQYF TGTGCCAGCAGCTTCCCCAGTATACAAGAGACCCAGTACTTC
15 TRBJ2-5 TRBD2 TRBV7-2 many CASSLMGLAEETQYF TGTGCCAGCAGCTTAATGGGACTAGCGGAAGAGACCCAGTACTTC
14 TRBJ1-3 - TRBV7-2 many CASSLAGDGNTIYF TGTGCCAGCAGCTTAGCGGGGGATGGAAACACCATATATTTT
16 TRBJ1-6 - TRBV30 many CAWSRNRFGEGSPLHF TGTGCCTGGAGCCGGAACAGGTTTGGTGAGGGTTCACCCCTCCACTTT
12 TRBJ1-1 - TRBV3-1 medium-sized CASSQDGPEAFF TGTGCCAGCAGCCAAGATGGCCCTGAAGCTTTCTTT
18 TRBJ2-5 TRBD2 TRBV3-1 few CASSPGGPSGGAKETQYF TGTGCCAGCAGCCCCGGTGGGCCTAGCGGGGGGGCGAAGGAGACCCAGTACTTC
12 TRBJ2-2 - TRBV7-8 medium-sized CASSPITGELFF TGTGCCAGCAGCCCCATCACCGGGGAGCTGTTTTTT
17 TRBJ2-7 TRBD2 TRBV9 many CASSVGGLAGGLYEQYF TGTGCCAGCAGCGTAGGAGGACTAGCGGGGGGCCTCTACGAGCAGTACTTC
17 TRBJ1-2 - TRBV20-1 medium-sized CSARDTGGGSPNYGYTF TGCAGTGCTAGAGATACCGGGGGCGGCAGCCCTAACTATGGCTACACCTTC
14 TRBJ1-1 - TRBV7-9 many CASSFPGVNTEAFF TGTGCCAGCAGCTTCCCGGGGGTGAACACTGAAGCTTTCTTT
16 TRBJ2-7 - TRBV7-6 few CASSLGAGPSSYEQYF TGTGCCAGCAGCTTAGGGGCGGGGCCGAGCTCCTACGAGCAGTACTTC
17 TRBJ1-5 - TRBV2 many CASSEALPGLSSQPQHF TGTGCCAGCAGTGAAGCGCTTCCGGGACTCTCAAGCCAGCCCCAGCATTTT
15 TRBJ2-4 - TRBV20-1 once CSATSGVLAKNIQYF TGCAGTGCCACTTCGGGGGTTCTAGCCAAAAACATTCAGTACTTC
13 TRBJ2-3 - TRBV7-7 many CASSFTFTDTQYF TGTGCCAGCAGCTTTACCTTCACAGATACGCAGTATTTT
16 TRBJ1-1 - TRBV20-1 many CSASEPPHRPNTEAFF TGCAGTGCCTCAGAGCCCCCCCACAGGCCGAACACTGAAGCTTTCTTT
13 TRBJ2-7 TRBD1 TRBV30 many CAWGQGALREQYF TGTGCCTGGGGACAGGGGGCCCTCAGGGAGCAGTACTTC
16 TRBJ1-2 - TRBV28 many CASSPTGEIPNYGYTF TGTGCCAGCAGCCCCACTGGAGAGATACCTAACTATGGCTACACCTTC
12 TRBJ1-1 - TRBV19 - CASSRGRELAFF TGTGCCAGTAGTAGGGGAAGAGAGCTAGCTTTCTTT
12 TRBJ2-1 - TRBV6-5 many CASRANRAPLFF TGTGCCAGCCGAGCTAACAGGGCACCCCTATTCTTC
13 TRBJ1-1 - TRBV20-1 many CSARKGGRTEAFF TGCAGTGCTAGGAAGGGGGGCCGGACTGAAGCTTTCTTT
14 TRBJ2-2 - TRBV7-8 many CASSLNEETGELFF TGTGCCAGCAGCTTGAACGAGGAGACCGGGGAGCTGTTTTTT
15 TRBJ1-2 - TRBV5-4 many CASSFEGRGVRGYTF TGTGCCAGCAGCTTTGAGGGGCGAGGGGTACGAGGCTACACCTTC
14 TRBJ1-6 - TRBV6-1 medium-sized CATTVVENNSPLHF TGTGCCACCACTGTTGTGGAGAATAATTCACCCCTCCACTTT
17 TRBJ2-6 - TRBV20-1 many CSARDLPSRSGANVLTF TGCAGTGCTAGAGATCTACCGTCTCGCTCTGGGGCCAACGTCCTGACTTTC
17 TRBJ1-1 TRBD1 TRBV4-2 - CASSQPLTGQGAPEAFF TGTGCCAGCAGCCAACCCCTTACCGGACAGGGTGCCCCTGAAGCTTTCTTT
12 TRBJ1-6 - TRBV12-3/TRBV12-4 medium-sized CASSWANSPLHF TGTGCCAGCAGTTGGGCGAATTCACCCCTCCACTTT
13 TRBJ2-2 - TRBV12-3/TRBV12-4 few CASSPLGSGELFF TGTGCCAGCAGCCCCTTAGGGTCCGGGGAGCTGTTTTTT